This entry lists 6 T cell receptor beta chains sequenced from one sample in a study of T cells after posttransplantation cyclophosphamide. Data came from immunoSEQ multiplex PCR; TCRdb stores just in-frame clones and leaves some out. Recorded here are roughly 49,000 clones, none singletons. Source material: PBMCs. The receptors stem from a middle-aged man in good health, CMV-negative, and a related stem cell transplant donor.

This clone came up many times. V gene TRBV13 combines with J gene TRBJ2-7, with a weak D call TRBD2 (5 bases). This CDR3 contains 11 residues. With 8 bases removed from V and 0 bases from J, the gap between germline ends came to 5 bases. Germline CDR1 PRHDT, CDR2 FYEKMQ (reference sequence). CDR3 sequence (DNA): TGTGCCAGCGGGAGCTCCTACGAGCAGTACTTC. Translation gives CASGSSYEQYF.

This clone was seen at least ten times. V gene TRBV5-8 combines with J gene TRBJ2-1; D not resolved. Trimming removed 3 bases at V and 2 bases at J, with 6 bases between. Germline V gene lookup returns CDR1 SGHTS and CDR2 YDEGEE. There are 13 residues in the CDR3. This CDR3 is CASSYYTYNEQFF. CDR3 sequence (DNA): TGTGCCAGCAGCTACTATACCTACAATGAGCAGTTCTTC.

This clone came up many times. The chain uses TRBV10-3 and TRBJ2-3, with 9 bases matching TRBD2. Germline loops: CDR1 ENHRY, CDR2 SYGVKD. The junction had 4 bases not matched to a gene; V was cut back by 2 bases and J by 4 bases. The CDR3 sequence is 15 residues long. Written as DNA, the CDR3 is TGTGCCATCAGTGAGCTAGCGGGAAGGGCAGATACGCAGTATTTT. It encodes CAISELAGRADTQYF.

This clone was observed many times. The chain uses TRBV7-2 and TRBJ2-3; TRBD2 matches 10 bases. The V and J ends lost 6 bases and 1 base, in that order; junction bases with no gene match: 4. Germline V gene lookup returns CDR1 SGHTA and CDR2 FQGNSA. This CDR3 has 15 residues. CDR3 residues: CASSPSGRGTDTQYF. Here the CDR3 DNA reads TGTGCCAGCAGTCCTAGCGGGAGAGGCACAGATACGCAGTATTTT.

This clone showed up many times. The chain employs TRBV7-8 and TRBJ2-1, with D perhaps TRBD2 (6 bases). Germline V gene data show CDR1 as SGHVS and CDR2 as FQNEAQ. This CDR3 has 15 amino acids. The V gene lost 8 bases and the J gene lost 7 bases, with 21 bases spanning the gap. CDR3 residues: CASGELGLSGNEQFF. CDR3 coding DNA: TGTGCCAGCGGCGAGCTGGGACTTTCGGGGAATGAGCAGTTCTTC.

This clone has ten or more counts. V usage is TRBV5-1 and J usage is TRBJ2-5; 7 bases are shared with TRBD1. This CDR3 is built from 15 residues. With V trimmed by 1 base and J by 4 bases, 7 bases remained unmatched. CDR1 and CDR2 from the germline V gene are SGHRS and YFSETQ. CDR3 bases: TGCGCCAGCAGCTTGCCCTTCCAGGGGGTAGAGACCCAGTACTTC. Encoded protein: CASSLPFQGVETQYF.